This is a list of T cell receptor beta chains from one sample in a study of Ad26.COV2.S vaccination and SARS-CoV-2 variants. Sequencing was performed with immunoSEQ multiplex PCR; in TCRdb, only in-frame clones are kept and a portion is missing. This table has some 250,000 clones, approximately 90% appearing once. Specimen: peripheral blood, collected in a trial of Ad26.COV2.S vaccine versus placebo. Receptor source: a person aged 18-65 years who received the Ad26.COV2.S COVID-19 vaccine or a placebo. Both conserved end residues are part of each CDR3. Each record gives: V gene, J gene, D gene, CDR3 protein, CDR3 DNA. A D gene is named only where the DNA matches it firmly.

>TRBV5-4|TRBJ2-3|TRBD2
CASSLGLAGVTSTDTQYF
TGTGCCAGCAGCCTGGGATTAGCGGGGGTGACAAGCACAGATACGCAGTATTTT
>TRBV2|TRBJ2-1|-
CASRDMSNEQFF
TGTGCCAGCAGGGACATGTCGAATGAGCAGTTCTTC
>TRBV6-4|TRBJ2-1|TRBD2
CASSDNPSGYNEQFF
TGTGCCAGCAGTGACAATCCTAGCGGCTACAATGAGCAGTTCTTC
>TRBV7-9|TRBJ2-7|-
CASSLGVGDFPYEQYF
TGTGCCAGCAGCTTAGGGGTCGGGGACTTCCCCTACGAGCAGTACTTC
>TRBV5-6|TRBJ2-7|-
CASSQSRYEQYF
TGTGCCAGCAGCCAGTCGCGTTACGAGCAGTACTTC
>TRBV4-3|TRBJ2-4|-
CASSQDPGFPVGKNIQYF
TGCGCCAGCAGCCAAGATCCCGGTTTCCCTGTTGGCAAAAACATTCAGTACTTC
>TRBV30|TRBJ2-7|TRBD1
CAWSTFGQGEQYF
TGTGCCTGGAGTACTTTCGGACAGGGCGAGCAGTACTTC
>TRBV28|TRBJ2-7|-
CASSYRSSYEQYF
TGTGCCAGCAGTTACAGGTCCTCCTACGAGCAGTACTTC
>TRBV7-9|TRBJ2-3|-
CASSFGRLSTDTQYF
TGTGCCAGCAGCTTCGGGCGATTGAGCACAGATACGCAGTATTTT
>TRBV4-1|TRBJ2-5|TRBD1
CASSPIDRENRPGQETQYF
TGCGCCAGCAGCCCGATAGACAGGGAGAACCGGCCGGGCCAAGAGACCCAGTACTTC